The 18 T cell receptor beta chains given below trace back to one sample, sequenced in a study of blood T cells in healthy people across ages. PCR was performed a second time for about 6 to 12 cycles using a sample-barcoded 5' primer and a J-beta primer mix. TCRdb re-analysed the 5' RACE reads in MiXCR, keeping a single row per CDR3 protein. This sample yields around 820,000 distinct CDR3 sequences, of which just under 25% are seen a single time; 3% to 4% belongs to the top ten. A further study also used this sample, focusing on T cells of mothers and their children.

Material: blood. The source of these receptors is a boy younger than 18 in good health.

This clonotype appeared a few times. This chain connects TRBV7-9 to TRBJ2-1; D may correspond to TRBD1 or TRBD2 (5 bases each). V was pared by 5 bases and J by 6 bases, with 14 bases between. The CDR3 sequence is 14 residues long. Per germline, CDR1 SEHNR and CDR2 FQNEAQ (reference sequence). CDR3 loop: CASSLGRSPNEQFF. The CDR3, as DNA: TGTGCCAGCAGCCTGGGACGTAGCCCCAATGAGCAGTTCTTC. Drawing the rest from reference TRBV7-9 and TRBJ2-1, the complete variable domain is DTGVSQNPRHKITKRGQNVTFRCDPISEHNRLYWYRQTLGQGPEFLTYFQNEAQLEKSRLLSDRFSAERPKGSFSTLEIQRTEQGDSAMYLCASSLGRSPNEQFFGPGTRLTVL.

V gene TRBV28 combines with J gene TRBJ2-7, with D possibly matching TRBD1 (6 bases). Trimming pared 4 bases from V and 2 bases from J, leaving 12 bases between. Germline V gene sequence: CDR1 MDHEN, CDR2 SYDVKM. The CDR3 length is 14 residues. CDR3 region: CASSSQGLTYEQYF. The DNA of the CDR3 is TGTGCCAGCAGTTCCCAGGGGCTCACCTACGAGCAGTACTTC.

The CDR3 DNA reads as TGTGCCAGCAGTTTCTACGGGACAGGGAACACCGGGGAGCTGTTTTTT. Its protein is CASSFYGTGNTGELFF. The V call is TRBV28, the J call TRBJ2-2; 8 nucleotides line up with TRBD1. This CDR3 is built from 16 residues. Unmatched junction bases numbered 4, after V lost 3 bases and J lost 1 base. Germline values: CDR1 MDHEN, CDR2 SYDVKM.

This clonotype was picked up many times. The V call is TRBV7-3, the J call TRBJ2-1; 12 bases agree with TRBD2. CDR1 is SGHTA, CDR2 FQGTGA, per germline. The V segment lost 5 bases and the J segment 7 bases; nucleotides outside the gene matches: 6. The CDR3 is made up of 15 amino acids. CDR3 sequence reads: CASSPTSGSLNEQFF. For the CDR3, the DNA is TGTGCCAGCAGCCCGACTAGCGGGAGTTTGAATGAGCAGTTCTTC.

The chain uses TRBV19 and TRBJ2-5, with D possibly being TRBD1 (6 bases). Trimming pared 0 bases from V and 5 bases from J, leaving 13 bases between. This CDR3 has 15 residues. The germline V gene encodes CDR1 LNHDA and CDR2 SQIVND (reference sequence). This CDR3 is CASSIDRGRGETQYF. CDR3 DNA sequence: TGTGCCAGTAGTATAGATCGTGGCAGGGGCGAGACCCAGTACTTC.

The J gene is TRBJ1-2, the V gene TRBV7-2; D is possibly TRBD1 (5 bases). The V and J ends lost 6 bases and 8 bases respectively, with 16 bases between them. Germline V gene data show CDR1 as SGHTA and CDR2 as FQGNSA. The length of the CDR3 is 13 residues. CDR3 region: CASRPSGSWGYTF. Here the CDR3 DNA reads TGTGCCAGCAGACCCTCAGGGTCGTGGGGCTACACCTTC.

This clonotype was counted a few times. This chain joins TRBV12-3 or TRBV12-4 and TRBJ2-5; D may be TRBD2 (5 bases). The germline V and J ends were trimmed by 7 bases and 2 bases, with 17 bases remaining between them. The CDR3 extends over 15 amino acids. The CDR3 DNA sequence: TGTGCCAGCACCCCGGGATTTAACAATCAAGAGACCCAGTACTTC. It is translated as CASTPGFNNQETQYF.

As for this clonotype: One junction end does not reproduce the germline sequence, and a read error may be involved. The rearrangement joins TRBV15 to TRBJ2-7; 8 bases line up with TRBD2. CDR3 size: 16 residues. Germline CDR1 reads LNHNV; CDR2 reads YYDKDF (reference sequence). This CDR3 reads CATSRDRTSGIYQQYF. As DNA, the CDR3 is TGTGCCACCAGCAGAGATCGTACTAGCGGCATCTACCAGCAGTACTTC.

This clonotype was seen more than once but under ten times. Here the CDR3 reads CASSQGTGYGQPQHF. For the CDR3, the DNA is TGCGCCAGCAGCCAAGGGACAGGATATGGTCAGCCCCAGCATTTT. The V and J genes are TRBV4-3 and TRBJ1-5, with 7 bases aligning to TRBD1. CDR3 size: 15 residues. CDR1 is LGHNA and CDR2 is YSLEER in the germline V gene. J gave up 6 bases and V 1 base, and 6 bases lay outside the gene matches.

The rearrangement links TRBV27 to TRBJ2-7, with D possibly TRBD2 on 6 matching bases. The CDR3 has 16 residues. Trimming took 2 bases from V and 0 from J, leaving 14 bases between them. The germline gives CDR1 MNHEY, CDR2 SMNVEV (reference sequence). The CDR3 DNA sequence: TGTGCCAGCAGTTTACGCTCTAGCGCAAGCTCCTACGAGCAGTACTTC. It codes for CASSLRSSASSYEQYF.

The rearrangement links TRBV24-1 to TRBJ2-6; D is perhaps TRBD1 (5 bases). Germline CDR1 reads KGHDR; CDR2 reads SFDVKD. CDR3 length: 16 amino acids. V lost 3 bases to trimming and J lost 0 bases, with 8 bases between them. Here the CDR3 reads CATSDHRGSGANVLTF. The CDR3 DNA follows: TGTGCCACCAGTGATCATAGGGGCTCTGGGGCCAACGTCCTGACTTTC.

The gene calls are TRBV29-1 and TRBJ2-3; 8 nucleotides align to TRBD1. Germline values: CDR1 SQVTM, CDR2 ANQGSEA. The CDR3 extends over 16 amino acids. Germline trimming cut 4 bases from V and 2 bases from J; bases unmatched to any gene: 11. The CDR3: CSVVSDRDLHTDTQYF. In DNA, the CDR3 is TGCAGCGTTGTATCGGACAGGGACCTCCACACAGATACGCAGTATTTT.

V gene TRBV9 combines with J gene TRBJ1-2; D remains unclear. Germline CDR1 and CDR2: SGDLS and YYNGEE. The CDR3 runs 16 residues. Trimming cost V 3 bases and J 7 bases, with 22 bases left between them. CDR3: CASSAISSVTPGGYTF. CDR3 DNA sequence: TGTGCCAGCAGCGCAATTTCTAGTGTGACGCCCGGTGGCTACACCTTC.

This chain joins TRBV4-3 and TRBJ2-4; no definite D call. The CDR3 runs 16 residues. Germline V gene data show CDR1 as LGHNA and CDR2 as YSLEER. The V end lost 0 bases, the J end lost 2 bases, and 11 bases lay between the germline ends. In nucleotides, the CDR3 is TGCGCCAGCAGCCAAGATGTCTGGGGTACCAAAAACATTCAGTACTTC. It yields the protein CASSQDVWGTKNIQYF.

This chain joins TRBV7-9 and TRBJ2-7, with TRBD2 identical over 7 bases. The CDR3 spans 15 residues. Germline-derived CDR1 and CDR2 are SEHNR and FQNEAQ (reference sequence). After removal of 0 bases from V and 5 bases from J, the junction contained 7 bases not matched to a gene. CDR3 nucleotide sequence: TGTGCCAGCAGCTTAGCGCGGGGACGGGGGGACGAGCAGTACTTC. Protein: CASSLARGRGDEQYF.

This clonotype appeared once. The CDR3 is CASSQGWREGAYEQYF. The DNA of the CDR3 is TGCGCCAGCAGCCAAGGTTGGCGGGAGGGCGCCTACGAGCAGTACTTC. This chain links TRBV4-3 with TRBJ2-7; TRBD2 aligns across 9 bases. The CDR3 loop spans 16 amino acids. Germline loops: CDR1 LGHNA, CDR2 YSLEER. V lost 1 base to trimming and J lost 2 bases; unmatched junction nucleotides: 6.

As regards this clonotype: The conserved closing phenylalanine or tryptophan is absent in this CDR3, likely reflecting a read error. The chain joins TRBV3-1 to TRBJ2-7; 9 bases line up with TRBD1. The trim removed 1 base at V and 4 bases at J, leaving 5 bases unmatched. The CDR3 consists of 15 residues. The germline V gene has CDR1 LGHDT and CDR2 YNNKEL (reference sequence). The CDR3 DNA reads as TGTGCCAGCAGCCAAGTGGGACAGGGTGGGTACGAGCAGTACTTA. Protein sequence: CASSQVGQGGYEQYL.

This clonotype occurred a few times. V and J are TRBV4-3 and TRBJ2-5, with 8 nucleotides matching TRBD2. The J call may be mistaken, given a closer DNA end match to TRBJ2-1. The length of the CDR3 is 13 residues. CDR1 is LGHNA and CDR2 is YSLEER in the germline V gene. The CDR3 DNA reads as TGCGCCAGCAGCCAAGAAGCGGGGGCTGAGCAGTTCTTC. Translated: CASSQEAGAEQFF.